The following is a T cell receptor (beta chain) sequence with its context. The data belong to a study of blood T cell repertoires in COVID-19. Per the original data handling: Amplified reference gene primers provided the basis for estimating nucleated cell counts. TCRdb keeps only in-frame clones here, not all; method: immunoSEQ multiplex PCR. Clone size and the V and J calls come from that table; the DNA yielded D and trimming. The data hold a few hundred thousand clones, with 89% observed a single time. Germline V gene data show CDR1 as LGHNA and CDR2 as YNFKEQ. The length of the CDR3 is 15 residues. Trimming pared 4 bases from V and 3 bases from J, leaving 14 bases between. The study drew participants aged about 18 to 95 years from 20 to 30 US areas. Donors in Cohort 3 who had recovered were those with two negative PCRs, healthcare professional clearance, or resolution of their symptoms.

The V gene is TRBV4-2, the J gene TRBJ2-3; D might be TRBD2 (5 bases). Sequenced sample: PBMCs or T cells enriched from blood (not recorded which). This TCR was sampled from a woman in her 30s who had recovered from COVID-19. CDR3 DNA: TGTGCCAGCAGCCGGGCGGAGGCCACGACAGATACGCAGTATTTT. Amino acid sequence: CASSRAEATTDTQYF.